The 7 T cell receptor beta chains reported below all come from one sample, sequenced in a study of shared T cell receptors in the human thymus. This table comes from immunoSEQ multiplex PCR, and its TCRdb copy is limited to in-frame clones, with some not included. The sample includes under 700,000 clones, 70% to 80% of them seen just once. These data also featured in a second study, about human thymus T cells.

Sequenced material: thymocytes. Receptor source: a boy younger than two with a congenital heart defect.

The V and J genes are TRBV27 and TRBJ2-7; the match to TRBD1 covers 9 bases. The CDR3 loop spans 14 amino acids. The trim removed 2 bases at V and 6 bases at J, leaving 5 bases unmatched. Germline V lookup: CDR1 MNHEY, CDR2 SMNVEV (reference sequence). Here the CDR3 reads CASSLTDRGREQYF. CDR3 DNA: TGTGCCAGCAGTTTAACGGACAGGGGTCGCGAGCAGTACTTC.

The chain links TRBV12-5 to TRBJ1-1, with 9 bases matching TRBD1. Germline CDR1 LGHNT, CDR2 FRNRAP. V trimming: 6 bases; J trimming: 4 bases; junction bases outside the gene matches: 3. The CDR3 is 13 residues long. The CDR3 DNA sequence: TGTGCTAGTGGCAAGACAGGGGGCACTGAAGCTTTCTTT. It translates to CASGKTGGTEAFF.

The chain has TRBV27 and TRBJ2-7, with 7 bases identical to TRBD2. V shed 0 bases and J 3 bases; nucleotides not matched to a gene: 11. Germline V lookup: CDR1 MNHEY, CDR2 SMNVEV (reference sequence). This CDR3 has 17 residues. CDR3 protein: CASSLSFSGGLDYEQYF. The CDR3 DNA sequence: TGTGCCAGCAGTTTATCTTTCTCCGGGGGGTTGGACTACGAGCAGTACTTC.

This chain joins TRBV27 and TRBJ2-1; perhaps TRBD2 as D (5 bases). Trimming shortened V by 7 bases and J by 0 bases, and 25 bases separated the two germline ends. Looked up from germline, CDR1 is MNHEY and CDR2 is SMNVEV (reference sequence). This CDR3 is built from 19 residues. CDR3 amino acids: CASTLRSSRARNSYNEQFF. CDR3 nucleotide sequence: TGTGCCAGCACCTTGCGGTCTAGCCGTGCACGCAACTCCTACAATGAGCAGTTCTTC.

The V and J genes are TRBV7-9 and TRBJ2-5, with 9 bases matching TRBD2. CDR1 is SEHNR and CDR2 is FQNEAQ in the germline V gene (reference sequence). The CDR3 spans 17 residues. The V gene end was trimmed by 1 base and the J gene end by 2 bases; junction bases not matched to a gene: 8. The chain's CDR3 is CASSLGQGLAGQETQYF. The CDR3, as DNA: TGTGCCAGCAGCTTAGGGCAGGGACTAGCCGGGCAAGAGACCCAGTACTTC. Full variable domain (missing parts from reference TRBV7-9 and TRBJ2-5): DTGVSQNPRHKITKRGQNVTFRCDPISEHNRLYWYRQTLGQGPEFLTYFQNEAQLEKSRLLSDRFSAERPKGSFSTLEIQRTEQGDSAMYLCASSLGQGLAGQETQYFGPGTRLLVL.

The chain combines TRBV18 with TRBJ2-3; 9 nucleotides match TRBD2. Losses at the gene ends were 4 bases for V and 6 bases for J; bases not matched to a gene: 17. The CDR3 covers 18 residues. Per the germline V gene, CDR1 is KGHSH and CDR2 is LQKENI. This CDR3 is CASSRARRSGRRIDTQYF. The CDR3 bases are TGTGCCAGCTCACGAGCCAGGCGGAGCGGGAGGAGGATCGATACGCAGTATTTT.

The gene calls are TRBV7-9 and TRBJ1-2; 7 bases align to TRBD1. The CDR3 has 18 amino acids. From germline, CDR1 is SEHNR and CDR2 FQNEAQ (reference sequence). V gave up 1 base and J gave up 4 bases; unmatched junction bases: 15. CDR3 loop: CASSLEGGRTGFFYGYTF. CDR3 nucleotide sequence: TGTGCCAGCAGCTTAGAGGGGGGCCGGACAGGATTTTTCTATGGCTACACCTTC.